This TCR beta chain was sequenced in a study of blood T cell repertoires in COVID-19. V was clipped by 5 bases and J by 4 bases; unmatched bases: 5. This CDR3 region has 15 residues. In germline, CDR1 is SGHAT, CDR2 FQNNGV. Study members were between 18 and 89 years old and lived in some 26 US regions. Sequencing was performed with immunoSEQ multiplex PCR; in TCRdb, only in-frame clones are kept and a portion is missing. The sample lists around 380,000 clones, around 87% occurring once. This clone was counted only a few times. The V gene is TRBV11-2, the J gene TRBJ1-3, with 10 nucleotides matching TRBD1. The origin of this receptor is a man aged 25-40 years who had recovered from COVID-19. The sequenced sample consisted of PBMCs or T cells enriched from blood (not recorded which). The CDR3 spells CASSTTGGSGNTIYF. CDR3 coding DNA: TGTGCCAGCAGCACGACAGGGGGCTCAGGAAACACCATATATTTT.